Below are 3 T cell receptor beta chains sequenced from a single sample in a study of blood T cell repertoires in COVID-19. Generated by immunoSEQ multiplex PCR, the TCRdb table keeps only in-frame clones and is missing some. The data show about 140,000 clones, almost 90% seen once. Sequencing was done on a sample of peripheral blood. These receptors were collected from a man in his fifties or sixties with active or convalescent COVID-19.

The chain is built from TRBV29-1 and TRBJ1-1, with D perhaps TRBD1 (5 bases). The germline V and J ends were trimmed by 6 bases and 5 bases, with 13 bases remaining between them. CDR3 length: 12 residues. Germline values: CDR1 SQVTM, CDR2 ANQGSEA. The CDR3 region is CSVPDSRTEAFF. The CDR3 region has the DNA TGCAGCGTCCCTGACAGTCGTACTGAAGCTTTCTTT.

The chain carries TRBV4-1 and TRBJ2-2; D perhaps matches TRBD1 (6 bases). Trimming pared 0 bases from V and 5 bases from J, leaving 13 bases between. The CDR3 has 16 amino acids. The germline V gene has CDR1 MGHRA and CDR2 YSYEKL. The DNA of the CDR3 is TGCGCCAGCAGCCAAGATCCCGGACAGAATACCGGGGAGCTGTTTTTT. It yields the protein CASSQDPGQNTGELFF.

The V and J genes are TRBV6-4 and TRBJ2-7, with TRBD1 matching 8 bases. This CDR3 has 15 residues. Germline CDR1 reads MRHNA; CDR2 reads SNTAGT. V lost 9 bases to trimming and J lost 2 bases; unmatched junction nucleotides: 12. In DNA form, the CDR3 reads TGTGCCAGTAGCCCGTCTGGGACAGGTACCTACGAGCAGTACTTC. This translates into CASSPSGTGTYEQYF.